This T cell receptor beta chain was captured in a study of T cell responses to AZD1222 COVID-19 vaccine. Assay: immunoSEQ multiplex PCR; the TCRdb copy retains only in-frame clones and omits some. This sample yields more than 90,000 clones, of which more than 65% are seen a single time; about 9% belongs to the top ten. This clone was seen more than once but under ten times. The antigen remains unidentified. Study-level results: Seropositive status at baseline applied to only a handful of AZD1222 recipients. Epitopes outside B.1.351 and B.1.1.7 mutated regions reportedly drew nearly half of spike TCRs. Possibly, clonal diversity was underestimated; donors were largely white British and included more females.

The V gene's germline CDR1 is MDHEN and CDR2 SYDVKM. The CDR3 runs 15 residues. Trimming at V came to 1 base and at J to 2 bases, leaving 2 bases not matched to a gene. Here the sequenced sample was peripheral blood, taken on day 0 of AZD1222 vaccination. The TCR comes from an adult in good health. V is TRBV28 and J is TRBJ2-3; TRBD2 aligns across 8 bases. CDR3 bases: TGTGCCAGCAGTTTATTAGCGGGGACCACAGATACGCAGTATTTT. Encoded protein: CASSLLAGTTDTQYF.